The entry below gives a single TCR beta chain sequence along with its context. The data were obtained in a study of blood T cell repertoires in COVID-19. The method was immunoSEQ multiplex PCR; TCRdb's version includes in-frame clones alone and lacks a portion of them. The data show around 260,000 clones, with about 87% seen just once and under 4.5% held by the top ten. Germline V gives CDR1 LGHNA, CDR2 YNFKEQ. With 0 bases clipped from V and 4 bases from J, the junction kept 3 bases outside the gene matches. This CDR3 contains 15 residues. The source of this sequence is a man in his 60s who had recovered from COVID-19. The V gene is TRBV4-2, the J gene TRBJ1-2, with 9 bases aligning to TRBD1. The specimen was peripheral blood. In DNA form, the CDR3 reads TGTGCCAGCAGCCAAGATACAGGGGGCTTCTATGGCTACACCTTC. Residues: CASSQDTGGFYGYTF.